A selection of T cell receptor beta chains follows, all from one sample in a study of cytomegalovirus exposure and HLA in healthy donors. Libraries were prepared by immunoSEQ multiplex PCR; TCRdb keeps only in-frame clonotypes and omits some of them. The repertoire includes roughly 110,000 clones, approximately 84% of them detected once, and 2% to 2.5% sits in the top ten. The sample consisted of PBMCs. Source of these receptors: a man between 25 and 39 years old in good health and CMV-seronegative. The CDR3 runs from the conserved cysteine through the conserved F or W. Fields, in order: D gene, J gene, V gene, clone size, CDR3 DNA, CDR3 protein. The D gene is left open where the match is weak. A clone size is listed for some rows: how often the clone was seen (once, few, many), or a class if it is expanded.

TRBD1,TRBJ1-5,TRBV4-1,-,TGCGCCAGCAGCCACCAAGGACAGGGGCGCAATCAGCCCCAGCATTTT,CASSHQGQGRNQPQHF
-,TRBJ1-6,TRBV6-1,-,TGTGCCAGCAGTGAAGTGAAGGCAGGGCTTGGGTCACCCCTCCACTTT,CASSEVKAGLGSPLHF
-,TRBJ1-1,TRBV6-5,-,TGTGCCAGCAGTTACTTGACAGGAAGCACTGAAGCTTTCTTT,CASSYLTGSTEAFF
TRBD2,TRBJ2-5,TRBV15,-,TGTGCCACCAGCAGAGCCTCATTAGGACTAGCGGGAGTTGAGACCCAGTACTTC,CATSRASLGLAGVETQYF
TRBD1,TRBJ2-4,TRBV7-7,-,TGTGCTAGCAGCTTAGGAACAGGGGAGGCCAAAAACATTCAGTACTTC,CASSLGTGEAKNIQYF
TRBD1,TRBJ1-5,TRBV28,-,TGTGCCAGCAGAGGGATCACCGGGACAGGGATGGTCATAGGCAATCAGCCCCAGCATTTT,CASRGITGTGMVIGNQPQHF
-,TRBJ2-1,TRBV11-2,-,TGTGCCAGCAGAGACCAGACACCTTCTGATGAGCAGTTCTTC,CASRDQTPSDEQFF
-,TRBJ1-4,TRBV18,-,TGTGCCAGCTCATCGCAGGGAAGTACTAATGAAAAACTGTTTTTT,CASSSQGSTNEKLFF
-,TRBJ2-2,TRBV2,-,TGTGCCAGCAGCCTTACTAGTACCGGGGAGCTGTTTTTT,CASSLTSTGELFF
TRBD2,TRBJ2-7,TRBV5-4,-,TGTGCCAGCAGCGGGGTGCCTAGCGGAGGATACGAGCAGTACTTC,CASSGVPSGGYEQYF
-,TRBJ1-5,TRBV6-5,few,TGTGCCAGCAGGACCATGGGGCTTAGTCAGCCCCAGCATTTT,CASRTMGLSQPQHF
TRBD2,TRBJ2-2,TRBV13,-,TGTGCCAGCAGCATATATTCCGGGACTAGCGGGAGTGTTAGCACCGGGGAGCTGTTTTTT,CASSIYSGTSGSVSTGELFF
-,TRBJ2-5,TRBV4-1,-,TGCGCCAGCAGCCAAGAGAGGTCGCGGGGTCAAGAGACCCAGTACTTC,CASSQERSRGQETQYF
-,TRBJ2-1,TRBV20-1,-,TGCAGTGCTCACAACTACAATGAGCAGTTCTTC,CSAHNYNEQFF
-,TRBJ2-7,TRBV9,-,TGTGCCAGCAGCGTAGGGGCAGACCCTTCCTACGAGCAGTACTTC,CASSVGADPSYEQYF
-,TRBJ2-3,TRBV10-2,-,TGCGCCAGCAGTGAGCAGGGTGCAGATACGCAGTATTTT,CASSEQGADTQYF